This paragraph reports one TCR beta chain. Using immunoSEQ multiplex PCR, the repertoire was profiled, and TCRdb retains in-frame clones only, with some absent. The table shows 200,000 to 250,000 clones, with around 85% occurring only once. This sample is part of a study of blood T cell repertoires in COVID-19. The participants were between about 18 and 90 years old and came from 20 to 30 US areas. V trimming: 3 bases; J trimming: 3 bases; junction bases outside the gene matches: 2. CDR1 and CDR2 from the germline V gene are LGHDT and YNNKEL (reference sequence). This CDR3 has 14 residues. The rearrangement uses TRBV3-1 (or the pseudogene TRBV3-2) and TRBJ1-5; 7 nucleotides agree with TRBD1. The sequencing sample was made of PBMCs or T cells enriched from blood (not recorded which). The TCR comes from a middle-aged woman with acute COVID-19. Written as DNA, the CDR3 is TGTGCCAGCAGCCAGACAGGGTACAATCAGCCCCAGCATTTT. It yields the protein CASSQTGYNQPQHF.